What follows describes a single TCR beta chain. Generated by immunoSEQ multiplex PCR, the TCRdb table keeps only in-frame clones and is missing some. In the table there are over 200,000 clones, about 87% of which are singletons. The data originate from a study of blood T cell repertoires in COVID-19. V lost 5 bases and J 0 bases, leaving 8 bases between the germline ends. Germline CDR1 and CDR2: KGHDR and SFDVKD. The CDR3 has 14 amino acids. This rearrangement joins TRBV24-1 to TRBJ2-3; D remains unclear. The sequence came from a woman in her 40s with acute COVID-19. The source material was PBMCs or T cells enriched from blood (not recorded which). CDR3 sequence reads: CATSGFSSTDTQYF. In DNA, the CDR3 is TGTGCCACCAGTGGTTTCTCTAGCACAGATACGCAGTATTTT.